This T cell receptor beta chain was sequenced during a study of PD-L1 blockade in urothelial cancer. Profiling relied on immunoSEQ multiplex PCR, and the TCRdb table lists in-frame clones only, not all of them. In the table there are tens of thousands of clones, around 86% of which are singletons. Noted time point: pretreatment peripheral blood. Germline CDR1 is SEHNR and CDR2 is FQNEAQ (reference sequence). This CDR3 region has 15 residues. V was cut by 0 bases and J by 3 bases, with 11 bases left in between. The V call is TRBV7-9, the J call TRBJ1-1; D is ambiguous. The sequenced sample was PBMCs, obtained around atezolizumab (anti-PD-L1) treatment. This receptor was taken from a man between 65 and 80 years old with urothelial cancer. CDR3 residues: CASSLAGAADTEAFF. CDR3 coding DNA: TGTGCCAGCAGCTTAGCGGGAGCTGCGGACACTGAAGCTTTCTTT.